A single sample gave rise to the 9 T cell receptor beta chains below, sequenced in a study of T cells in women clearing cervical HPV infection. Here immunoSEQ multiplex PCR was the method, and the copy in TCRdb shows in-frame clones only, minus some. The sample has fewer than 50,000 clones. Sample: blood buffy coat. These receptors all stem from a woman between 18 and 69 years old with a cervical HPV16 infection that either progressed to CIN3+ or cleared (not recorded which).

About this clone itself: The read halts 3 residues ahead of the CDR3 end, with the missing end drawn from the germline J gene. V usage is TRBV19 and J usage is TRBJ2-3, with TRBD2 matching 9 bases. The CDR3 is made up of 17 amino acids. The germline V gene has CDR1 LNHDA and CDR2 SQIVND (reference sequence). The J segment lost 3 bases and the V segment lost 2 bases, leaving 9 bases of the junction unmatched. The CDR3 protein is CASSILAGIGATDTQYF. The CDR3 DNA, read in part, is TGTGCCAGTAGTATACTAGCGGGAATTGGGGCGACAGATACG.

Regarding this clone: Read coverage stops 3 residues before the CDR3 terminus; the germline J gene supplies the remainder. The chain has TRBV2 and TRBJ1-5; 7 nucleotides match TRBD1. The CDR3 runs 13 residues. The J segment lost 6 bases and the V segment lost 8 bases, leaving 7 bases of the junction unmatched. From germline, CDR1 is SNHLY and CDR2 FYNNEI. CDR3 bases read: TGTGCCAGCCGAGAGGGGGCCTCTCAGCCC. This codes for CASREGASQP. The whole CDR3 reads CASREGASQPQHF.

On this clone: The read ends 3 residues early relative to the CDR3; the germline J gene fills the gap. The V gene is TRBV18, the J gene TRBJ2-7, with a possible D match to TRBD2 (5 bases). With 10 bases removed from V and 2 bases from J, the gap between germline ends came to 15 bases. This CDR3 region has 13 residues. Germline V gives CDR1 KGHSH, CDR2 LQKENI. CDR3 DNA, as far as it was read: TGTGCCACCCACGGTAGCGCAACCTACGAG. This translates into CATHGSATYE. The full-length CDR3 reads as CATHGSATYEQYF.

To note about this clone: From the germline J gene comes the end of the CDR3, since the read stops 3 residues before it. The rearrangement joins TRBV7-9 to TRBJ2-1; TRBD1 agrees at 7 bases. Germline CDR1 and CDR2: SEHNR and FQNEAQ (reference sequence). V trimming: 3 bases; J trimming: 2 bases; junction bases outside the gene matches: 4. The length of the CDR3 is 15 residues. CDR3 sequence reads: CASSLGQGAYNEQFF. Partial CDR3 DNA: TGTGCCAGCAGCTTGGGTCAGGGGGCCTACAATGAG.

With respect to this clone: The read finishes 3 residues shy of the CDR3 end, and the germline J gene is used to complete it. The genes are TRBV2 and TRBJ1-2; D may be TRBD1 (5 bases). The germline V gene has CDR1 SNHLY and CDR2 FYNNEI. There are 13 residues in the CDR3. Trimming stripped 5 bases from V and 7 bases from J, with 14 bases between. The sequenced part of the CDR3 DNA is TGTGCCAGCAGTCTCGGACACAGTGGTGGC. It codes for CASSLGHSGG. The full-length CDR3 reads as CASSLGHSGGYTF. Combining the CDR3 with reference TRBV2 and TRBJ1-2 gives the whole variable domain EPEVTQTPSHQVTQMGQEVILRCVPISNHLYFYWYRQILGQKVEFLVSFYNNEISEKSEIFDDQFSVERPDGSNFTLKIRSTKLEDSAMYFCASSLGHSGGYTFGSGTRLTVV.

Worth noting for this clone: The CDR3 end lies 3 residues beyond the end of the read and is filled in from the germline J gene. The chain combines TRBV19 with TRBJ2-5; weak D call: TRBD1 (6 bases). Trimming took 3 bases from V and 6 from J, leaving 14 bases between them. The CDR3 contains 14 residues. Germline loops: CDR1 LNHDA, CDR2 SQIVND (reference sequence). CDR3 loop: CASSMYRELQTQYF. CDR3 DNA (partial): TGTGCCAGTAGTATGTACAGGGAACTTCAGACC.

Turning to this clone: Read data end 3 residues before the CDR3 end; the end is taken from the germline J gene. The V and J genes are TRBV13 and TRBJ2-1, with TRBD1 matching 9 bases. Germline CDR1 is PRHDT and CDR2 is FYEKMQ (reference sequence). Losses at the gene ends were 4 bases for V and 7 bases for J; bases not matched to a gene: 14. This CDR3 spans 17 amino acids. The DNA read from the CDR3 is TGTGCCAGCAGCTCCCGGTCCGGGACAGGGTCTTGGAATGAG. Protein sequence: CASSSRSGTGSWNE. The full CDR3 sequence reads CASSSRSGTGSWNEQFF.

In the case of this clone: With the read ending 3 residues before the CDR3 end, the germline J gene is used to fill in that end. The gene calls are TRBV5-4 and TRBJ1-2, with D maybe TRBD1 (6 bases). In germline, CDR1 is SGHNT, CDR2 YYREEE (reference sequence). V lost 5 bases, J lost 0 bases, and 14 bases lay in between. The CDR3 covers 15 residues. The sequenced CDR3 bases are TGTGCCAGCAGGGTGACAGGCACTTCTAACTATGGC. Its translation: CASRVTGTSNYG. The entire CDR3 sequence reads CASRVTGTSNYGYTF.

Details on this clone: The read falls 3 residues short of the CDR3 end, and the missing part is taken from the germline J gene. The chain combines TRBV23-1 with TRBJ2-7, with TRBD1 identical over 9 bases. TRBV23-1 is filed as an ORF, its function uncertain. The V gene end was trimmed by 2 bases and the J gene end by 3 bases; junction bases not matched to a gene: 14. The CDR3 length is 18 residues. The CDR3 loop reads CASSQPSTSGQGLYEQYF. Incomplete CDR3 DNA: TGCGCCAGCAGTCAACCATCCACTTCGGGACAGGGTCTCTACGAG.